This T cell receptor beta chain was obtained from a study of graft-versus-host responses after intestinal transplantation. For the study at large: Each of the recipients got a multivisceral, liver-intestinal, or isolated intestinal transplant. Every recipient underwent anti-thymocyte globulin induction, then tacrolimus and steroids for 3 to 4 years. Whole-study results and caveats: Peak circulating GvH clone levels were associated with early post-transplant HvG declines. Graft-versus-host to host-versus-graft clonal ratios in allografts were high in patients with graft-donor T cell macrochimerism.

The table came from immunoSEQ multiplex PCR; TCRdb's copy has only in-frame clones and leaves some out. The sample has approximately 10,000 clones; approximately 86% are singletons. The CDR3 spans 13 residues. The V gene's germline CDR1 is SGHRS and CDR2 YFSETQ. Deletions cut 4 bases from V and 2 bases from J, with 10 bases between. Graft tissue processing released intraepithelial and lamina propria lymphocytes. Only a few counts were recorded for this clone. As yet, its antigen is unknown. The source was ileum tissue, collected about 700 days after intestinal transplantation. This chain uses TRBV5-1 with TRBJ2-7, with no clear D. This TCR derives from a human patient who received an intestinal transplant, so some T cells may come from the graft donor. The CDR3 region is CASSPDQTYEQYF. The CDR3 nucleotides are TGCGCCAGCAGCCCGGATCAAACCTACGAGCAGTACTTC.